These 3 T cell receptor beta chains originate from one sample sequenced in a study of cytomegalovirus exposure and HLA in healthy donors. It was with 60 Vbeta and 13 Jbeta primers that the PCR ran. The table came from immunoSEQ multiplex PCR; TCRdb's copy has only in-frame clones and leaves some out. This sample has roughly 6,900 clones, with under 60% found just once. Sample: PBMCs. All receptors come from a young man in good health and CMV-seropositive.

In DNA form, the CDR3 reads TGTGCCAGCAGTTTACCGGCCGCGGATGGCTACACCTTC. Its translation is CASSLPAADGYTF. This chain links TRBV27 with TRBJ1-2; D is uncertain. The CDR3 is 13 residues long. The germline gives CDR1 MNHEY, CDR2 SMNVEV (reference sequence). Deletions cut 2 bases from V and 6 bases from J, with 10 bases between.

The J gene is TRBJ1-6, the V gene TRBV10-2, with a weak D call TRBD1 (5 bases). Looked up from germline, CDR1 is WSHSY and CDR2 is SAAADI. The ends were cut back, 7 bases at V and 5 bases at J, with 9 bases in the middle. The CDR3 is made up of 13 amino acids. As DNA, the CDR3 is TGCGCCAGCACGGGACTGAATAATTCACCCCTCCACTTT. Translated: CASTGLNNSPLHF.

The V and J genes are TRBV30 and TRBJ1-4, with TRBD1 as a possible D gene (5 bases). In germline, CDR1 is GTSNPN, CDR2 SVGIG (reference sequence). This CDR3 has 11 residues. V shed 5 bases and J shed 5 bases, with 6 bases lying between them. The CDR3 region is CAWDRNEKLFF. Written as DNA, the CDR3 is TGTGCCTGGGACAGAAATGAAAAACTGTTTTTT.